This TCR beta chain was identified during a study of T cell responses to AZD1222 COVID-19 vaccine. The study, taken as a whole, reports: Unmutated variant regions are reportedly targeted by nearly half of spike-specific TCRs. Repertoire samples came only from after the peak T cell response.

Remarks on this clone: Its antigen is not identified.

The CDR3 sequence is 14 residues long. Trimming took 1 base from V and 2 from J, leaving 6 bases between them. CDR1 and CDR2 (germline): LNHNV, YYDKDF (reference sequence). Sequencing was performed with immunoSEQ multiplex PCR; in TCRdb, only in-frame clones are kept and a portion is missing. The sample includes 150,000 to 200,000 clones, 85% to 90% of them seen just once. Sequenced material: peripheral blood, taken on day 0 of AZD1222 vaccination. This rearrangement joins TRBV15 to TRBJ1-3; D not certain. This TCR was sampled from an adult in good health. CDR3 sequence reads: CATSRGVAGNTIYF. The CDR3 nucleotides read TGTGCCACCAGCAGAGGGGTTGCTGGAAACACCATATATTTT.